The 31 T cell receptor beta chains given below trace back to one sample, sequenced in a study of human T cells and chemical hapten exposure. TCRdb itself ran the RACE reads through MiXCR, one entry per CDR3 protein. The sample lists more than 35,000 distinct CDR3 sequences, about 6.3% seen once, with roughly 9.2% in the top ten. Time point indicated: patch test 1, 2 weeks after DPC sensitization. Indicated treatment: therapeutic diphenylcyclopropenone sensitization with weekly scalp DPC. Unfractionated whole blood was the source from which total RNA was extracted. This specimen consisted of whole blood, obtained in connection with sensitization to the hapten diphenylcyclopropenone (DPC). The receptors derive from a woman aged 25 to 39 with alopecia areata. Some clones in this sample may be carry-over from other donors' samples.

This clonotype was counted at least ten times. The chain links TRBV20-1 to TRBJ1-5; D uncertain. The V gene's germline CDR1 is DFQATT and CDR2 SNEGSKA (reference sequence). Trimming pared 4 bases from V and 2 bases from J, leaving 15 bases between. This CDR3 region has 15 residues. CDR3 in DNA: TGCAGTGCTAAACCCCTGGTCGGCGGCAATCAGCCCCAGCATTTT. It codes for CSAKPLVGGNQPQHF.

This clonotype has a handful of counts. The rearrangement links TRBV20-1 to TRBJ2-5, with 13 bases that match TRBD2. V lost 3 bases, J lost 3 bases, and 7 bases stayed unmatched. The CDR3 contains 16 residues. In germline, CDR1 is DFQATT, CDR2 SNEGSKA (reference sequence). The CDR3, as DNA: TGCAGTGCTAGTAACCCGGGACTAGCGGGGAAAGAGACCCAGTACTTC. Its translation is CSASNPGLAGKETQYF.

The chain carries TRBV6-5 and TRBJ1-1; D remains ambiguous. The germline CDR1 and CDR2 sequences are MNHEY and SVGAGI. The CDR3 loop spans 13 amino acids. Trimming removed 6 bases at V and 7 bases at J, with 15 bases between. The CDR3 coding sequence is TGTGCCAGCAGGGGAGTGGGTGATGTTGAAGCTTTCTTT. Translation gives CASRGVGDVEAFF.

The CDR3 loop is CASSFGSSGGAGDANIQYF. In DNA form, the CDR3 reads TGTGCCAGCAGTTTTGGTTCTAGCGGGGGGGCCGGAGATGCAAACATTCAGTACTTC. The chain employs TRBV12-3 or TRBV12-4 and TRBJ2-4, with 12 bases identical to TRBD2. V shed 3 bases and J 6 bases; nucleotides not matched to a gene: 15. The CDR3 loop spans 19 amino acids.

This clonotype was observed many times. V is TRBV29-1 and J is TRBJ2-3; 7 bases fit TRBD2. Germline CDR1 and CDR2: SQVTM and ANQGSEA. The CDR3 spans 14 residues. V was clipped by 6 bases and J by 3 bases; unmatched bases: 9. The CDR3 protein is CSVGLSGTTDTQYF. The DNA for the CDR3 is TGCAGCGTAGGTCTGAGCGGGACTACAGATACGCAGTATTTT.

This clonotype was seen a few times. The chain couples TRBV6-5 to TRBJ2-6; D unclear. The V gene's germline CDR1 is MNHEY and CDR2 SVGAGI. Trimming removed 7 bases at V and 4 bases at J, with 8 bases between. This CDR3 has 13 residues. The CDR3 nucleotides read TGTGCCAGCACCCTGACCGGGGCCAACGTCCTGACTTTC. Encoded protein: CASTLTGANVLTF.

This clonotype showed up just a few times. V gene TRBV7-9 combines with J gene TRBJ1-1, with D maybe TRBD1 (5 bases). This CDR3 spans 15 amino acids. CDR1 SEHNR and CDR2 FQNEAQ come from the germline V gene (reference sequence). V was pared by 5 bases and J by 1 base, with 14 bases between. The chain's CDR3 is CASSLATGTNTEAFF. DNA of the CDR3: TGTGCCAGCAGCCTGGCTACAGGCACGAACACTGAAGCTTTCTTT.

The chain combines TRBV4-2 with TRBJ1-1; 9 nucleotides align to TRBD1. Germline V gene data show CDR1 as LGHNA and CDR2 as YNFKEQ. V gave up 0 bases and J gave up 7 bases; unmatched junction bases: 3. This CDR3 contains 14 residues. CDR3 DNA sequence: TGTGCCAGCAGCCAAGATCCGACAGGGGGTGAAGCTTTCTTT. It specifies CASSQDPTGGEAFF.

This clonotype showed up many times. The rearrangement joins TRBV12-3 or TRBV12-4 to TRBJ2-3; 14 nucleotides line up with TRBD2. This CDR3 is 17 amino acids long. J lost 1 base, V lost 3 bases, and 3 bases had no gene match. The CDR3 spells CASSFLGLAGGTDTQYF. Written as DNA, the CDR3 is TGTGCCAGCAGTTTTCTGGGACTAGCGGGGGGCACAGATACGCAGTATTTT.

This clonotype was recorded many times. The chain recombines TRBV7-2 with TRBJ1-1, with TRBD1 as a possible D gene (5 bases). The germline CDR1 and CDR2 sequences are SGHTA and FQGNSA. The CDR3 covers 16 residues. Trimming cost V 1 base and J 0 bases, with 12 bases left between them. The CDR3 loop is CASSLGGGGLNTEAFF. The DNA for the CDR3 is TGTGCCAGCAGCTTAGGGGGTGGGGGGTTGAACACTGAAGCTTTCTTT.

V usage is TRBV7-2 and J usage is TRBJ2-7; D not certain. The V end lost 5 bases, the J end lost 5 bases, and 10 bases lay between the germline ends. The CDR3 length is 12 residues. In germline, CDR1 is SGHTA, CDR2 FQGNSA. The CDR3 region is CASSIDRDEQYF. In nucleotides, the CDR3 is TGTGCCAGCAGCATAGACCGTGACGAGCAGTACTTC.

The chain uses TRBV11-2 and TRBJ2-3; TRBD1 or TRBD2 may be the D gene (5 bases each). This CDR3 has 17 residues. Trimming removed 5 bases from V and 6 bases from J, with 24 bases in between. Germline values: CDR1 SGHAT, CDR2 FQNNGV. Here the CDR3 reads CASSRRGYSGPRDTQYF. CDR3 nucleotides: TGTGCCAGCAGCCGAAGAGGTTATTCGGGGCCCAGGGATACGCAGTATTTT.

This clonotype was recorded a few times. The chain carries TRBV15 and TRBJ2-1; D not certain. CDR1 and CDR2 from the germline V gene are LNHNV and YYDKDF (reference sequence). CDR3 length: 14 residues. The V end was cut by 3 bases, the J end by 5 bases, with 11 bases between. Written as DNA, the CDR3 is TGTGCCACCAGCAGGTCCGGCAGAAACAATGAGCAGTTCTTC. Amino acids: CATSRSGRNNEQFF.

This clonotype was recorded many times. CDR3 amino acids: CASSLGGVTEAFF. The CDR3 nucleotides are TGTGCCAGCAGCTTAGGAGGGGTGACTGAAGCTTTCTTT. The chain carries TRBV7-6 and TRBJ1-1, with TRBD1 as a possible D gene (5 bases). The CDR3 length is 13 residues. Trimming left V 1 base short and J 5 bases short, with 8 bases between. CDR1 and CDR2 from the germline V gene are SGHVS and FNYEAQ. Supplemented by reference TRBV7-6 and TRBJ1-1, the full variable domain reads GAGVSQSPRYKVTKRGQDVALRCDPISGHVSLYWYRQALGQGPEFLTYFNYEAQQDKSGLPNDRFSAERPEGSISTLTIQRTEQRDSAMYRCASSLGGVTEAFFGQGTRLTVV.

This clonotype was seen once. This chain connects TRBV19 to TRBJ2-7, with D possibly TRBD1 on 5 matching bases. The CDR3 is made up of 15 amino acids. The germline CDR1 and CDR2 sequences are LNHDA and SQIVND (reference sequence). Trimming stripped 6 bases from V and 10 bases from J, with 25 bases between. The CDR3 coding sequence is TGTGCCAGTAGCTCCCCGGGCCAGGGCTCCAGGGAACAGTACTTC. Translated: CASSSPGQGSREQYF.

V gene TRBV28 combines with J gene TRBJ2-3; unclear D gene. The CDR3 runs 16 residues. V was pared by 3 bases and J by 2 bases, with 15 bases between. Germline V gene data show CDR1 as MDHEN and CDR2 as SYDVKM. CDR3 protein: CASSLLGSSFTDTQYF. CDR3 nucleotide sequence: TGTGCCAGCAGTTTGTTAGGGTCGTCCTTCACAGATACGCAGTATTTT.

This clonotype was picked up many times. The rearrangement joins TRBV20-1 to TRBJ2-3; 8 bases are shared with TRBD2. This CDR3 spans 16 amino acids. The trim removed 5 bases at V and 0 bases at J, leaving 10 bases unmatched. Germline V gene sequence: CDR1 DFQATT, CDR2 SNEGSKA (reference sequence). The CDR3 nucleotides read TGCAGTGCTCCCGGGACTAGACCCTTTAGCACAGATACGCAGTATTTT. Its protein is CSAPGTRPFSTDTQYF.

This clonotype was seen ten or more times. The chain employs TRBV28 and TRBJ1-4; a possible D gene is TRBD1 (5 bases). This CDR3 is 13 amino acids long. Germline V gives CDR1 MDHEN, CDR2 SYDVKM. Trimming took 3 bases from V and 8 from J, leaving 10 bases between them. The CDR3 protein is CASSFRGVEKLFF. CDR3 DNA: TGTGCCAGCAGTTTCCGGGGGGTCGAAAAACTGTTTTTT.

This clonotype has more than one count but fewer than ten. J is TRBJ1-1 and V is TRBV6-6, with TRBD1 identical over 9 bases. The ends lost 6 bases at V and 4 bases at J; junction bases unmatched: 6. The CDR3 covers 14 residues. The germline V gene has CDR1 MNHNY and CDR2 SVGAGI (reference sequence). The CDR3 loop reads CASRGRTGATEAFF. Here the CDR3 DNA reads TGTGCCAGCAGGGGACGGACAGGGGCCACTGAAGCTTTCTTT.

The chain uses TRBV4-2 and TRBJ2-7; maybe TRBD1 (5 bases). V lost 2 bases and J lost 2, with 10 bases in between. The CDR3 has 14 amino acids. Germline V CDR1 and CDR2: LGHNA, YNFKEQ. DNA of the CDR3: TGTGCCAGCAGCCAACCAGGGCCCCCCTACGAGCAGTACTTC. It is translated as CASSQPGPPYEQYF.

In regard to this clonotype: Since a much larger clone is just one base distant, this may be a read error. This rearrangement joins TRBV7-2 to TRBJ2-3; perhaps D is TRBD1 or TRBD2 (5 bases each). The CDR3 loop spans 14 amino acids. Germline V gives CDR1 SGHTA, CDR2 FQGNSA. This chain's CDR3 is CASSLQRSTGTQYF. CDR3 DNA sequence: TGTGCCAGCAGCTTGCAGCGGTCCACAGGTACGCAGTATTTT.

This clonotype was counted at least ten times. CDR3 bases: TGTGCCAGCCTGGGGGGCAATGAGCAGTTCTTC. It translates to CASLGGNEQFF. The chain combines TRBV28 with TRBJ2-1; weak D call: TRBD2 (6 bases). V shed 8 bases and J shed 6 bases, with 8 bases lying between them. Germline CDR1 MDHEN, CDR2 SYDVKM. The CDR3 has 11 residues.

Note on this clonotype: This may arise from a read error, as a much more abundant clone is one base away. This chain uses TRBV9 with TRBJ2-7, with TRBD2 matching 10 bases. The CDR3 contains 15 residues. Germline V lookup: CDR1 SGDLS, CDR2 YYNGEE. The CDR3 region is CASNVEGTSVSEQYF. The CDR3 DNA is TGTGCCAGCAACGTAGAGGGGACTAGCGTCAGCGAGCAGTACTTC.

In its sample, this clonotype was seen a few times. This chain joins TRBV6-6 and TRBJ1-6; D is perhaps TRBD1 (6 bases). Germline assignment: CDR1 MNHNY and CDR2 SVGAGI (reference sequence). This CDR3 has 15 amino acids. The V end was cut by 0 bases, the J end by 8 bases, with 11 bases between. CDR3 loop: CASSYSGRGDSPLHF. The CDR3 DNA follows: TGTGCCAGCAGTTACTCGGGCAGGGGCGATTCACCCCTCCACTTT.

This chain links TRBV3-1 with TRBJ2-3; possible D gene TRBD2, 6 bases. The CDR3 extends over 15 amino acids. The V and J ends lost 5 bases and 9 bases respectively, with 21 bases between them. The germline CDR1 and CDR2 sequences are LGHDT and YNNKEL (reference sequence). The DNA for the CDR3 is TGTGCCAGCAGCGCAACAAGCGCTATCGGGAGCACGCAGTATTTT. Translating it yields CASSATSAIGSTQYF.

This clonotype was counted ten times or more. J is TRBJ2-7 and V is TRBV4-2, with TRBD1 as a possible D gene (6 bases). Trimming shortened V by 0 bases and J by 2 bases, and 8 bases separated the two germline ends. CDR3 size: 14 residues. Germline assignment: CDR1 LGHNA and CDR2 YNFKEQ. The CDR3 here is CASSQERTAYEQYF. CDR3 DNA sequence: TGTGCCAGCAGCCAAGAACGGACAGCCTACGAGCAGTACTTC.

This clonotype was recorded a few times. The chain is built from TRBV24-1 and TRBJ2-1; D gene unclear. CDR1 and CDR2 (germline): KGHDR, SFDVKD. This CDR3 is built from 11 residues. Trimming pared 10 bases from V and 9 bases from J, leaving 12 bases between. CDR3 nucleotide sequence: TGTGCCACGGGATCGGGCCTTGAGCAGTTCTTC. Translated, it gives CATGSGLEQFF.

The chain uses TRBV6-1 and TRBJ1-1; D gene ambiguous. Trimming took 2 bases from V and 5 from J, leaving 15 bases between them. This CDR3 is built from 15 residues. Germline loops: CDR1 MNHNS, CDR2 SASEGT. The CDR3 nucleotides read TGTGCCAGCAGTGAATTTGGCTCCCGGAGGACTGAAGCTTTCTTT. It codes for CASSEFGSRRTEAFF.

The chain is built from TRBV13 and TRBJ2-3; 10 nucleotides line up with TRBD1. This CDR3 region has 17 residues. CDR1 PRHDT and CDR2 FYEKMQ come from the germline V gene (reference sequence). Trimming at V came to 4 bases and at J to 4 bases, leaving 11 bases not matched to a gene. CDR3 nucleotides: TGTGCCAGCAGCTCTACACCCTGGGACAGGGGATCAGATACGCAGTATTTT. It yields the protein CASSSTPWDRGSDTQYF.

The rearrangement uses TRBV29-1 and TRBJ2-4; D is possibly TRBD2 (6 bases). The ends were cut back, 4 bases at V and 1 base at J, with 11 bases in the middle. The CDR3 is made up of 14 amino acids. Germline CDR1 is SQVTM and CDR2 is ANQGSEA. The CDR3 region has the DNA TGCAGCGTTGTCGGGGGAAGGGCCAAAAACATTCAGTACTTC. This gives the protein CSVVGGRAKNIQYF.

V usage is TRBV12-3 or TRBV12-4 and J usage is TRBJ2-2, with D perhaps TRBD2 (5 bases). The CDR3 runs 15 residues. The germline V and J ends were trimmed by 4 bases and 6 bases, with 15 bases remaining between them. CDR3 coding DNA: TGTGCCAGCAGTTCCCATGACTATTTTCCCGGGGAGCTGTTTTTT. Translated, it gives CASSSHDYFPGELFF.